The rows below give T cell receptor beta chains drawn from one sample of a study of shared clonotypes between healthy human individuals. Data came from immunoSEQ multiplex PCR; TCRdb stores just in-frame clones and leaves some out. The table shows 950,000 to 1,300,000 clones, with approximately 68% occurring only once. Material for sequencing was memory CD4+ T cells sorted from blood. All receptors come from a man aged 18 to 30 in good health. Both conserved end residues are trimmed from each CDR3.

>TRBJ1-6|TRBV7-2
ASSLITENSPLH
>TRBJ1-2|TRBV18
ASSPPAERSHYT
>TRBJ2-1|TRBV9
ASSPMTAVDEQF
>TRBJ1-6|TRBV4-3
ASSQGYPGSSYNSPLH
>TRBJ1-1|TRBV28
ASSGPDNMNTEAF
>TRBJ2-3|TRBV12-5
ASGLASLSTDTQY
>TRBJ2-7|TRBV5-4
ASSYPGQGAYEQY
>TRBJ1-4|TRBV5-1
ASSRTTNEKLF
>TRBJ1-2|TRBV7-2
ASSSYKGQGANGYT
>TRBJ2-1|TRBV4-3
ASSQDTSGRANEQF
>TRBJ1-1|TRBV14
ASSLRQGLNTEAF
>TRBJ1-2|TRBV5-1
ASSPDSTGQFYGYT
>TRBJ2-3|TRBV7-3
ASSLSPSWADTQY
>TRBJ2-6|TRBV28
ASQQGGSGANVLT
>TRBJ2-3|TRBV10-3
AIRPASGRAWGTDTQY
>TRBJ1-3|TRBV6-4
ASSEGGDSHSGNTIY
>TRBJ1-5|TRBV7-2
ASRGAGNQPQH
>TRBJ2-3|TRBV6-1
ASSEGGLAVTDTQY
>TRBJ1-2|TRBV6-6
ASSLDSGGGYT
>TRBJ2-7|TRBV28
ASSFWDRGSYEQY
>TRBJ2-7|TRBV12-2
ASRHRETNYEQY
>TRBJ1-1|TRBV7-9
ASSLKWVQNTEAF